Shown below are 31 T cell receptor beta chains from a single sample sequenced in a study of T cell changes during pregnancy in multiple sclerosis. Sequenced by immunoSEQ multiplex PCR; TCRdb stores in-frame clones only, minus some. The table lists 84,000 or so clones, 90% to 95% of them singletons. The material was peripheral blood, obtained in the third trimester of pregnancy. The receptor set was obtained from a female donor with multiple sclerosis, enrolled in a pregnancy study.

The genes are TRBV7-8 and TRBJ1-2; TRBD1 is a possible D gene (5 bases). From germline, CDR1 is SGHVS and CDR2 FQNEAQ. Trimming stripped 4 bases from V and 5 bases from J, with 17 bases between. The CDR3 is 15 amino acids. The CDR3 sequence is CASSWGVVEGYGYTF. The CDR3 coding sequence is TGTGCCAGCAGCTGGGGGGTCGTGGAGGGGTATGGCTACACCTTC.

The CDR3 spells CASSMGEGYNEQFF. CDR3 bases: TGTGCCAGTAGTATGGGGGAGGGCTACAATGAGCAGTTCTTC. The chain has TRBV19 and TRBJ2-1; 7 bases are shared with TRBD2. Trimming cost V 3 bases and J 3 bases; bases outside gene matches: 2. The germline V gene has CDR1 LNHDA and CDR2 SQIVND (reference sequence). CDR3 length: 14 amino acids.

The V gene is TRBV18, the J gene TRBJ2-7; 10 bases line up with TRBD1. The V and J ends lost 3 bases and 3 bases, in that order; junction bases with no gene match: 8. Germline-derived CDR1 and CDR2 are KGHSH and LQKENI. This CDR3 region has 16 residues. CDR3 sequence: CASSPTTGTGDYEQYF. In nucleotides, the CDR3 is TGTGCCAGCTCACCTACAACCGGGACAGGGGACTACGAGCAGTACTTC.

The V gene is TRBV6-5, the J gene TRBJ2-7, with 8 bases identical to TRBD2. V trimming: 6 bases; J trimming: 2 bases; junction bases outside the gene matches: 9. CDR1 and CDR2 from the germline V gene are MNHEY and SVGAGI. This CDR3 region has 15 residues. DNA for the CDR3: TGTGCCAGCAGCATCCAAACAGCGGGAGCCTACGAGCAGTACTTC. Its protein product is CASSIQTAGAYEQYF.

CDR3 sequence: CASSFGTVLVEQYF. In DNA form, the CDR3 reads TGTGCCAGCAGCTTTGGGACAGTACTGGTCGAGCAGTACTTC. The V gene is TRBV13, the J gene TRBJ2-7, with TRBD1 matching over 7 bases. With 3 bases clipped from V and 6 bases from J, the junction kept 8 bases outside the gene matches. The CDR3 sequence is 14 residues long. Looked up from germline, CDR1 is PRHDT and CDR2 is FYEKMQ (reference sequence).

The V call is TRBV9, the J call TRBJ2-3; no clear D. This CDR3 is 16 amino acids long. V shed 1 base and J shed 6 bases, with 18 bases lying between them. Germline CDR1 SGDLS, CDR2 YYNGEE. The CDR3 bases are TGTGCCAGCAGCGTAACACAAGCGACCCTTGGCGATACGCAGTATTTT. This translates into CASSVTQATLGDTQYF.

This clone was detected once. CDR3 protein: CASSRTSGSTDTQYF. The CDR3 DNA reads as TGCGCCAGCAGTCGGACTAGCGGTAGCACAGATACGCAGTATTTT. V usage is TRBV5-1 and J usage is TRBJ2-3; 10 bases are shared with TRBD2. V lost 5 bases to trimming and J lost 0 bases; unmatched junction nucleotides: 3. CDR1 is SGHRS, CDR2 YFSETQ, per germline. CDR3 length: 15 amino acids. The full variable domain, its missing parts supplied by reference TRBV5-1 and TRBJ2-3, is KAGVTQTPRYLIKTRGQQVTLSCSPISGHRSVSWYQQTPGQGLQFLFEYFSETQRNKGNFPGRFSGRQFSNSRSEMNVSTLELGDSALYLCASSRTSGSTDTQYFGPGTRLTVL.

The chain's CDR3 is CASSEVETGAEQYF. The CDR3 bases are TGTGCCAGCAGTGAAGTCGAGACAGGGGCCGAGCAGTACTTC. The V and J genes are TRBV25-1 and TRBJ2-7; 8 bases line up with TRBD1. Germline V CDR1 and CDR2: MGHDK, SYGVNS. The CDR3 length is 14 residues. The V segment lost 2 bases and the J segment 6 bases; nucleotides outside the gene matches: 6.

The chain has TRBV5-1 and TRBJ2-3; TRBD2 aligns across 11 bases. Unmatched junction bases numbered 26, after V lost 5 bases and J lost 6 bases. From germline, CDR1 is SGHRS and CDR2 YFSETQ. CDR3 length equals 21 residues. CDR3 in DNA: TGCGCCAGCAGTTCCCCCGGCGGGACTAGCGGAACACAACGCCCTCATGATACGCAGTATTTT. Its translation: CASSSPGGTSGTQRPHDTQYF.

This clone has only a few counts. V usage is TRBV2 and J usage is TRBJ1-2; 10 positions match TRBD1. The J segment lost 1 base and the V segment lost 6 bases, leaving 5 bases of the junction unmatched. Germline CDR1 and CDR2: SNHLY and FYNNEI. The CDR3 sequence is 15 residues long. The chain's CDR3 is CASRADRGSNYGYTF. The DNA of the CDR3 is TGTGCCAGCAGGGCGGACAGGGGGAGTAACTATGGCTACACCTTC.

This clone has only one observation. The chain recombines TRBV4-1 with TRBJ2-7, with 12 bases identical to TRBD2. Germline V CDR1 and CDR2: MGHRA, YSYEKL. This CDR3 region has 16 residues. The V and J ends lost 0 bases and 9 bases, in that order; junction bases with no gene match: 9. Here the CDR3 reads CASSQEKASGREWQYF. The CDR3, as DNA: TGCGCCAGCAGCCAAGAGAAGGCTAGCGGGAGGGAGTGGCAGTACTTC.

The chain joins TRBV7-6 to TRBJ2-3; D not certain. Trimming took off 3 bases at V and 0 bases at J, with 19 bases between the two ends. CDR1 SGHVS and CDR2 FNYEAQ come from the germline V gene. The CDR3 has 18 amino acids. The CDR3 coding sequence is TGTGCCAGCAGCTTGCCCCATACACCTCTCCCTAGCACAGATACGCAGTATTTT. This codes for CASSLPHTPLPSTDTQYF.

The chain employs TRBV5-4 and TRBJ2-3, with D possibly matching TRBD1 (6 bases). The germline V gene encodes CDR1 SGHNT and CDR2 YYREEE (reference sequence). The CDR3 length is 16 residues. The V end lost 0 bases, the J end lost 3 bases, and 14 bases lay between the germline ends. The CDR3, as DNA: TGTGCCAGCAGCTTGGGGGTGGCAGGGGCAACAGATACGCAGTATTTT. This codes for CASSLGVAGATDTQYF.

The count of this clone is one. The chain has TRBV19 and TRBJ2-1; 8 bases are a match to TRBD2. The CDR3 is 13 residues long. The germline gives CDR1 LNHDA, CDR2 SQIVND (reference sequence). Trimming took 8 bases from V and 10 from J; bases not matched to a gene: 10. This CDR3 is CASVNVAGLEQFF. CDR3 nucleotides: TGTGCCAGTGTAAATGTAGCGGGATTGGAGCAGTTCTTC.

This clone was seen a handful of times. The rearrangement uses TRBV28 and TRBJ1-5; 8 bases are a match to TRBD1. The CDR3 runs to 15 residues. Germline V gene sequence: CDR1 MDHEN, CDR2 SYDVKM. With V trimmed by 7 bases and J by 6 bases, 11 bases remained unmatched. The CDR3 bases are TGTGCCAGCATTACGGCGGGGACAGGTACTCAGCCCCAGCATTTT. The encoded protein is CASITAGTGTQPQHF.

J is TRBJ1-4 and V is TRBV7-3, with 7 bases identical to TRBD1. The germline V gene has CDR1 SGHTA and CDR2 FQGTGA. The CDR3 is 16 residues long. Germline trimming cut 7 bases from V and 4 bases from J; bases unmatched to any gene: 12. In DNA form, the CDR3 reads TGTGCCAGCACCGAATTGACAGGGCTAATTAATGAAAAACTGTTTTTT. Protein product: CASTELTGLINEKLFF.

J is TRBJ1-2 and V is TRBV28; D call uncertain. V was pared by 2 bases and J by 7 bases, with 17 bases between. From germline, CDR1 is MDHEN and CDR2 SYDVKM. The CDR3 consists of 15 residues. Written as DNA, the CDR3 is TGTGCCAGCAGTTTAACCGGGAAGGGAGAAAGTGGCTACACCTTC. As protein: CASSLTGKGESGYTF.

This chain links TRBV7-3 with TRBJ2-7; possibly TRBD1 for D (5 bases). The CDR3 is 13 residues long. Trimming removed 3 bases at V and 1 base at J, with 7 bases between. CDR1 and CDR2 (germline): SGHTA, FQGTGA. This CDR3 reads CASSFAGSYEQYF. The DNA of the CDR3 is TGTGCCAGCAGCTTCGCAGGGTCCTACGAGCAGTACTTC.

This clone was detected once. This chain joins TRBV28 and TRBJ2-7; TRBD2 matches 14 bases. CDR3 length: 20 amino acids. Trimming took 2 bases from V and 0 from J; bases not matched to a gene: 12. CDR1 and CDR2 (germline): MDHEN, SYDVKM. Here the CDR3 reads CASSLTWEGLAGGYSYEQYF. The DNA for the CDR3 is TGTGCCAGCAGTTTAACGTGGGAAGGACTAGCGGGAGGCTACTCCTACGAGCAGTACTTC.

The chain has TRBV15 and TRBJ2-4; TRBD2 matches at 7 bases. This CDR3 has 14 residues. V trimming: 0 bases; J trimming: 9 bases; junction bases outside the gene matches: 5. Germline CDR1 and CDR2: LNHNV and YYDKDF (reference sequence). The chain's CDR3 is CATSRDMGGSIQYF. The CDR3 region has the DNA TGTGCCACCAGCAGAGATATGGGGGGGAGCATTCAGTACTTC.

In regard to this clone: The junction departs from germline at one end; a sequencing error may be responsible. The V and J genes are TRBV11-3 and TRBJ2-2, with 7 bases that match TRBD1. In germline, CDR1 is SGHNT, CDR2 YENEEA. The CDR3 spans 15 residues. As DNA, the CDR3 is TGTGCCAGCAGCCTAGACAGGGCCAACACCGGGGAGCTGTTTTTT. It is translated as CASSLDRANTGELFF.

The chain links TRBV18 to TRBJ2-7; D gene unclear. Germline loops: CDR1 KGHSH, CDR2 LQKENI. The CDR3 totals 12 residues. The V and J ends lost 7 bases and 6 bases respectively, with 13 bases between them. CDR3 loop: CASFIGEGEQYF. The CDR3 DNA reads as TGTGCCAGCTTCATCGGAGAAGGCGAGCAGTACTTC.

V and J are TRBV19 and TRBJ1-2; possibly TRBD1 for D (5 bases). The CDR3 sequence is 13 residues long. Germline V lookup: CDR1 LNHDA, CDR2 SQIVND (reference sequence). The V and J ends lost 3 bases and 8 bases respectively, with 13 bases between them. The CDR3: CASSMGRAYGYTF. DNA for the CDR3: TGTGCCAGTAGTATGGGCAGGGCCTACGGCTACACCTTC.

The chain employs TRBV19 and TRBJ2-1; weak D call: TRBD2 (6 bases). Germline V gene sequence: CDR1 LNHDA, CDR2 SQIVND (reference sequence). V lost 4 bases, J lost 1 base, and 8 bases lay in between. The CDR3 sequence is 14 residues long. This CDR3 reads CASSSGASYNEQFF. The DNA of the CDR3 is TGTGCCAGTAGTAGCGGGGCTTCCTACAATGAGCAGTTCTTC.

The chain combines TRBV27 with TRBJ1-1, with TRBD1 identical over 9 bases. The CDR3 extends over 15 amino acids. CDR1 is MNHEY and CDR2 is SMNVEV in the germline V gene (reference sequence). V shed 5 bases and J 2 bases; nucleotides not matched to a gene: 6. The CDR3 sequence is CASSPLGQGNTEAFF. CDR3 sequence (DNA): TGTGCCAGCAGTCCCCTGGGACAGGGAAACACTGAAGCTTTCTTT.

This clone was seen only a few times. This rearrangement joins TRBV29-1 to TRBJ1-2; 9 bases are shared with TRBD1. Germline CDR1 is SQVTM and CDR2 is ANQGSEA. V trimming: 2 bases; J trimming: 4 bases; junction bases outside the gene matches: 5. The CDR3 totals 14 residues. The CDR3 is CSVEPGTGLYGYTF. The CDR3 DNA follows: TGCAGCGTTGAACCCGGGACAGGGCTCTATGGCTACACCTTC.

The chain carries TRBV7-8 and TRBJ1-1; the D gene is possibly TRBD1 (6 bases). The CDR3 sequence is 16 residues long. Germline V gene sequence: CDR1 SGHVS, CDR2 FQNEAQ. V lost 0 bases to trimming and J lost 4 bases, with 15 bases between them. The DNA for the CDR3 is TGTGCCAGCAGCTTAGCTTCGGGGGGCAGGGGCACTGAAGCTTTCTTT. Residues: CASSLASGGRGTEAFF.

This chain joins TRBV10-3 and TRBJ2-5; TRBD1 aligns across 8 bases. CDR1 ENHRY and CDR2 SYGVKD come from the germline V gene. The CDR3 covers 15 residues. V shed 8 bases, J shed 3 bases, and the junction held 11 bases outside the gene matches. The CDR3, as DNA: TGTGCCATCTCATGGACAGGGAGATTGAAAGAGACCCAGTACTTC. It specifies CAISWTGRLKETQYF.

This sequence joins TRBV9 and TRBJ2-7; TRBD1 matches 7 bases. Germline V lookup: CDR1 SGDLS, CDR2 YYNGEE. The CDR3 extends over 17 amino acids. Trimming at V came to 3 bases and at J to 0 bases, leaving 12 bases not matched to a gene. In DNA form, the CDR3 reads TGTGCCAGCAGCGGATCACACTCCGGGACAGCCTCCTACGAGCAGTACTTC. Its protein is CASSGSHSGTASYEQYF.

This chain uses TRBV30 with TRBJ1-1; D may be TRBD1 (6 bases). Germline V gene data show CDR1 as GTSNPN and CDR2 as SVGIG (reference sequence). This CDR3 has 14 amino acids. Trimming stripped 8 bases from V and 1 base from J, with 17 bases between. This CDR3 reads CALKGGVANTEAFF. For the CDR3, the DNA is TGTGCCCTCAAAGGGGGGGTTGCGAACACTGAAGCTTTCTTT.

The chain carries TRBV5-6 and TRBJ1-1; 8 positions agree with TRBD1. This CDR3 spans 15 amino acids. Germline V lookup: CDR1 SGHDT, CDR2 YYEEEE. Unmatched junction bases numbered 4, after V lost 2 bases and J lost 1 base. Written as DNA, the CDR3 is TGTGCCAGCAGCTTCGGAGGACAGGGGAACACTGAAGCTTTCTTT. This sequence encodes CASSFGGQGNTEAFF.